The sequence of this T cell receptor beta chain was determined in a study of cytomegalovirus exposure and HLA in healthy donors. Notes on the study in general: One later analysis reportedly identified an Asian-associated ancestry cluster that showed fewer N-insertions than the roughly 700-donor mean. Later analysis demonstrated an association between a missense DCLRE1C variant and TCR beta V- and J-gene trimming.

Healthy bone marrow donors made up the cohort. The CDR3 sequence is 13 residues long. Looked up from germline, CDR1 is LGHNT and CDR2 is FRNRAP. Trimming removed 6 bases from V and 6 bases from J; junction bases left unmatched: 6. The PCR employed 60 Vbeta primers together with 13 Jbeta primers. Produced via immunoSEQ multiplex PCR; TCRdb's table is partial and in-frame only. The sample has 150,000 to 200,000 clones, about 72% seen once. As for this clone: The antigen remains unidentified.

This TCR came from a man aged 55-75 years in good health and CMV-seronegative. Sequencing was performed on PBMCs. The rearrangement uses TRBV12-5 and TRBJ2-5, with TRBD1 identical over 8 bases. The CDR3 sequence: CASGEDRAQTQYF. The CDR3 nucleotides are TGTGCTAGTGGGGAGGACAGGGCGCAGACCCAGTACTTC.